This note documents a single T cell receptor (beta chain) sequence. Its specificity is unknown. Sequenced by immunoSEQ multiplex PCR; TCRdb stores in-frame clones only, minus some. The top ten clones hold over 13% of a sample with about 220,000 clones, roughly 83% of them seen once. This sample was included in a study of cytomegalovirus exposure and HLA in healthy donors. Study-level background: The same platform was used for the 110 or so validation repertoires as for the approximately 630 first-cohort repertoires, as reported in a later analysis.

The donors were part of the validation cohort of over a hundred subjects. That cohort was separate from the first cohort, which comprised under 750 subjects. Whole-study results and caveats: Cytomegalovirus status was reportedly diagnosed by the classifier with high sensitivity and specificity. Clusters of TCRs from the first cohort tended to co-occur in the 130 or so validation repertoires (as a later analysis found).

The sample taken for sequencing was PBMCs. The clonotype originates from a woman under 40 in good health and CMV-seropositive.

CDR3 sequence: CASSRRDEKLFF. The CDR3 DNA is TGTGCCAGCAGCCGCCGAGATGAAAAACTGTTTTTT. The chain couples TRBV13 to TRBJ1-4; D ambiguous. The germline gives CDR1 PRHDT, CDR2 FYEKMQ (reference sequence). V was clipped by 5 bases and J by 6 bases, with 7 bases between them. The CDR3 sequence is 12 residues long.